Listed below are T cell receptor beta chains from one sample, sequenced in a study of shared T cell receptors in the human thymus. The protocol was immunoSEQ multiplex PCR, while the TCRdb copy is restricted to in-frame clones and leaves out a portion. The sample gives under 700,000 clones, 70% to 80% of which show up once; 0.013% is in the top ten. These same records also appear under a second study, on human thymus T cells.

The sequencing sample was made of thymocytes. These receptor sequences come from a boy younger than two with a congenital heart defect. Both conserved end residues are part of each CDR3. Some rows mark clone size as missing; the rest say once, few, many or name a class of expanded clone.

clone_size v_call cdr3_aa
- TRBV5-1 CASSRGASNTGELFF
- TRBV5-1 CASSFAADAPPDTQYF
- TRBV10-3 CATTDGYTEAFF
- TRBV30 CAWRKGTSGRDYNEQFF
once TRBV5-1 CASSLRAGRAEYNEQFF
few TRBV1 CTSSQEGWTGFGYTF
- TRBV4-3 CASSRDRGRNEQYF
few TRBV7-9 CASSPGGRGEQYF
few TRBV14 CASSQGTGGNQPQHF
- TRBV5-1 CASSTTPGQGQSPGEKLFF
- TRBV7-6 CASSSGLAGTDTQYF
few TRBV15 CATSRVPGGTSGRALEQYF
- TRBV6-4 CASSDPRLAGKKFF
- TRBV5-1 CASSLWQGDRQEKLFF
- TRBV2 CASSSDRPAYEQYF
- TRBV5-6 CASSLPTSGTTDTQYF
- TRBV4-2 CASSQGVPSGRACEQYF
- TRBV27 CASSCPGTSGKSSYNEQFF
- TRBV7-2 CASSPSGTSDNEQFF
- TRBV5-1 CASSFTSGRANAKNIQYF
- TRBV4-2 CASSQDGLAGGPNTGELFF
- TRBV25-1 CASSVGGYGYTF
- TRBV5-5 CASSLASDRKRPQHF
- TRBV27 CASSPPAGQAGPGYEQYF
- TRBV2 CASSEERAGGPGQYF
- TRBV30 CAWGGIGEQGF
- TRBV7-3 CASSSPPGQGSYNEQFF
- TRBV7-9 CASTSRRDSPPYEQYF
- TRBV28 CASSPGVTYYEQYF
- TRBV27 CASSPGTAYEQYF
- TRBV27 CASSLRASGSYEQYF
- TRBV6-5 CASSYRDSEQYF
once TRBV7-9 CASSTTGNTEAFF
few TRBV25-1 CASSLRHSTDTQYF
- TRBV9 CASSGGLSYEQYF
few TRBV6-5 CASSRGRDNTEAFF
- TRBV14 CASSLGALGDSQETQYF
once TRBV29-1 CSVVWQGLWDGYTF
- TRBV7-1 CASSPVAPKTLTSGRGPSTYEQYF
- TRBV30 CAGFAGQGVGEQYF
- TRBV28 CASSWGLVRQFF
- TRBV11-2 CASSLAGRGGDNEQFF
once TRBV27 CASTMGGGGRDTQYF
- TRBV12-5 CASGLVLGGSVWNEQFF
few TRBV7-9 CASSRLAGGQWRNEQYF
- TRBV4-3 CASSQERLAGIYEQYF
- TRBV7-7 CASSLAPRVYEQYF
- TRBV27 CASSSHALPEQFF
- TRBV16 CASSQGQGYEQYF